The subject of this entry is one T cell receptor (beta chain). The antigen remains undetermined. Profiling relied on immunoSEQ multiplex PCR, and the TCRdb table lists in-frame clones only, not all of them. The data hold under 150,000 clones, with around 93% observed a single time. The data are from a study of T cell responses to AZD1222 COVID-19 vaccine. Overall study context: Second doses that came at about 4 or about 12 weeks were put together.

This CDR3 has 15 residues. Trimming left V 5 bases short and J 4 bases short, with 15 bases between. CDR1 is SEHNR, CDR2 FQNEAQ, per germline (reference sequence). Findings of the study overall: Vaccine-associated CD4 TCRs ranged over spike, dominating at 160-218 and 743-854.

This chain joins TRBV7-9 and TRBJ1-3; no firm D call. This TCR was sampled from an adult in good health. The material sequenced was peripheral blood, taken on day 0 of AZD1222 vaccination. The CDR3 sequence is CASSPAEGFGNTIYF. CDR3 DNA: TGTGCCAGCAGCCCCGCCGAGGGCTTCGGAAACACCATATATTTT.